The rows below give T cell receptor beta chains drawn from one sample of a study of T cell repertoires in cytomegalovirus infection. Which antigens these TCRs recognize remains unknown. In TCRdb, the reads were re-called with MiXCR into one record per CDR3 protein. The sample lists about 52,000 distinct CDR3 sequences; less than 20% were seen once. This specimen consisted of CD8+ T cells from cultured PBMCs, obtained from culture after CMV antigen stimulation. The source of these receptors is a human donor in good health (CMV status not recorded). Some clones in this sample may be carry-over from other donors' samples. Both conserved end residues are part of each CDR3. A D gene is named only where the DNA matches it firmly. Clone size is shown for a subset of rows, as once, few, many or a class of expanded clone.

clone size,CDR3 length,V gene,D gene,J gene,CDR3 protein,CDR3 DNA
once,14,TRBV4-1,TRBD1,TRBJ1-2,CASSQGQGAKGYTF,TGCGCCAGCAGCCAAGGACAGGGGGCGAAAGGCTACACCTTC
few,16,TRBV5-5,TRBD2,TRBJ2-7,CASSLNRAGGRREQYF,TGTGCCAGCAGCTTGAACAGGGCGGGGGGGAGACGAGAGCAGTACTTC
few,13,TRBV7-2,NA,TRBJ1-1,CASSLDSGTEAFF,TGTGCCAGCAGCTTAGATTCGGGGACTGAAGCTTTCTTT
NA,15,TRBV7-2,NA,TRBJ2-7,CASSLEGLALYEQYF,TGTGCCAGCAGCTTAGAAGGCCTAGCGCTCTACGAGCAGTACTTC
NA,15,TRBV12-3/TRBV12-4,NA,TRBJ2-6,CASSLEASGANVLTF,TGTGCCAGCAGTTTAGAAGCCTCTGGGGCCAACGTCCTGACTTTC
NA,14,TRBV7-8,NA,TRBJ1-1,CASSLSGLNTEAFF,TGTGCCAGCAGCTTAAGCGGCCTGAACACTGAAGCTTTCTTT
once,15,TRBV29-1,NA,TRBJ2-5,CSVDYRRGTQETQYF,TGCAGCGTTGATTATCGGCGGGGCACGCAAGAGACCCAGTACTTC
few,13,TRBV7-9,NA,TRBJ1-5,CASSLGGPWPQHF,TGTGCCAGCAGCTTAGGGGGCCCCTGGCCCCAGCATTTT
NA,15,TRBV5-1,TRBD1,TRBJ2-1,CASSLVQGAYNEQFF,TGCGCCAGCAGCTTGGTTCAGGGGGCCTACAATGAGCAGTTCTTC
NA,11,TRBV7-8,NA,TRBJ1-4,CASSLNEKLFF,TGTGCCAGCAGCTTGAATGAAAAACTGTTTTTT
NA,13,TRBV6-1,TRBD1,TRBJ2-7,CASRDRGLLEQYF,TGTGCCAGCAGGGACAGGGGACTTCTCGAGCAGTACTTC
NA,17,TRBV5-5,NA,TRBJ2-1,CASSFDGRAPPYNEQFF,TGTGCCAGCAGCTTTGATGGGCGGGCGCCTCCCTACAATGAGCAGTTCTTC
NA,13,TRBV25-1,NA,TRBJ1-1,CASSTPQGTEAFF,TGTGCCAGCAGTACTCCTCAGGGGACTGAAGCTTTCTTT
few,15,TRBV6-8,TRBD2,TRBJ2-5,CASTGIAGIKETQYF,TGTGCCAGCACCGGAATAGCGGGAATTAAAGAGACCCAGTACTTC
few,14,TRBV2,TRBD2,TRBJ2-7,CASGGLAESYEQYF,TGTGCCAGCGGGGGACTAGCGGAATCCTACGAGCAGTACTTC
NA,15,TRBV7-2,NA,TRBJ2-1,CASSSDHGFYNEQFF,TGTGCCAGCAGCTCAGATCATGGATTTTACAATGAGCAGTTCTTC
NA,16,TRBV7-2,TRBD2,TRBJ2-1,CASSRRSGGAVNEQFF,TGTGCCAGCAGCCGGAGGAGCGGGGGGGCTGTCAATGAGCAGTTCTTC
NA,16,TRBV7-9,TRBD1,TRBJ2-1,CASSTRQGRSYNEQFF,TGTGCCAGCAGCACTCGACAGGGACGCTCCTACAATGAGCAGTTCTTC
few,15,TRBV19,NA,TRBJ2-1,CASSGAFPWGNEQFF,TGTGCCAGTAGTGGCGCCTTCCCCTGGGGCAATGAGCAGTTCTTC
few,15,TRBV7-9,TRBD2,TRBJ2-1,CASSHPSGGANEQFF,TGTGCCAGCAGCCATCCTAGCGGGGGAGCCAATGAGCAGTTCTTC
NA,16,TRBV4-1,TRBD2,TRBJ2-1,CASSQDVGLVLNEQFF,TGCGCCAGCAGCCAAGATGTGGGACTAGTTCTAAATGAGCAGTTCTTC
NA,12,TRBV12-3/TRBV12-4,NA,TRBJ1-1,CASSLGSRVAFF,TGTGCCAGCAGTTTAGGTTCTCGGGTAGCTTTCTTT
NA,14,TRBV27,NA,TRBJ2-7,CASSFQAEFYEQYF,TGTGCCAGCAGTTTCCAAGCGGAGTTCTACGAGCAGTACTTC
few,12,TRBV5-6,TRBD1,TRBJ2-1,CASSLWDREQFF,TGTGCCAGCAGCTTGTGGGACAGGGAGCAGTTCTTC
few,15,TRBV7-6,NA,TRBJ2-2,CASSRRTDYTGELFF,TGTGCCAGCAGCCGGAGGACAGACTACACCGGGGAGCTGTTTTTT
few,16,TRBV30,TRBD2,TRBJ2-1,CAWRARLASIYNEQFF,TGTGCCTGGAGGGCAAGACTAGCTTCAATTTACAATGAGCAGTTCTTC
few,14,TRBV7-9,NA,TRBJ1-5,CASSLAGPNQPQHF,TGTGCCAGCAGCTTAGCAGGGCCCAATCAGCCCCAGCATTTT
NA,12,TRBV4-1,NA,TRBJ2-3,CASSQGPDTQYF,TGCGCCAGCAGCCAAGGTCCAGATACGCAGTATTTT
NA,16,TRBV7-2,NA,TRBJ1-1,CASSLGPGAVNTEAFF,TGTGCCAGCAGCTTAGGACCGGGGGCGGTGAACACTGAAGCTTTCTTT
few,14,TRBV7-8,TRBD1,TRBJ1-2,CASSARQGDYGYTF,TGTGCCAGCAGCGCCCGACAGGGGGATTATGGCTACACCTTC
NA,15,TRBV12-3/TRBV12-4,NA,TRBJ1-1,CASSLFAGRGAEAFF,TGTGCCAGCAGTTTATTCGCCGGGCGCGGTGCTGAAGCTTTCTTT
few,14,TRBV2,NA,TRBJ1-5,CASSDAYSNQPQHF,TGTGCCAGCAGTGATGCGTATAGCAATCAGCCCCAGCATTTT
NA,15,TRBV7-8,NA,TRBJ2-7,CASSIPTDYSYEQYF,TGTGCCAGCAGCATCCCGACGGACTACTCCTACGAGCAGTACTTC
NA,18,TRBV7-2,TRBD1,TRBJ1-1,CASSLQWGTGDGGTEAFF,TGTGCCAGCAGCCTCCAGTGGGGGACAGGGGACGGAGGCACTGAAGCTTTCTTT
NA,15,TRBV7-6,TRBD2,TRBJ2-1,CASSLAGDSYNEQFF,TGTGCCAGCAGCTTGGCGGGGGACTCCTACAATGAGCAGTTCTTC
few,20,TRBV4-1,TRBD2,TRBJ2-2,CASSQLPLRLAGGRSGELFF,TGCGCCAGCAGCCAACTCCCCCTTCGACTAGCGGGGGGGCGGTCCGGGGAGCTGTTTTTT
NA,11,TRBV13,NA,TRBJ1-1,CASSSREEAFF,TGTGCCAGCAGCTCCCGGGAAGAAGCTTTCTTT
NA,15,TRBV7-2,NA,TRBJ1-5,CASSGGTGIGQPQHF,TGTGCCAGCAGCGGGGGAACAGGGATTGGCCAGCCCCAGCATTTT